This T cell receptor beta chain derives from a study of cytomegalovirus exposure and HLA in healthy donors. The CDR3 runs to 15 residues. CDR1 and CDR2 from the germline V gene are MNHEY and SVGAGI. The ends lost 3 bases at V and 7 bases at J; junction bases unmatched: 11. PCR amplification relied on 60 Vbeta primers (plus 13 Jbeta primers). Some clones are missing from TCRdb's copy, which holds only in-frame ones; the method was immunoSEQ multiplex PCR. The listing records 130,000 to 150,000 clones. The chain is built from TRBV6-5 and TRBJ1-1, with TRBD1 matching over 7 bases. Input material: PBMCs. This TCR was recovered from a man between 40 and 49 years old in good health and CMV-seronegative. The CDR3 protein is CASSYSGTANLEAFF. As DNA, the CDR3 is TGTGCCAGCAGTTATTCGGGGACAGCTAACCTTGAAGCTTTCTTT.